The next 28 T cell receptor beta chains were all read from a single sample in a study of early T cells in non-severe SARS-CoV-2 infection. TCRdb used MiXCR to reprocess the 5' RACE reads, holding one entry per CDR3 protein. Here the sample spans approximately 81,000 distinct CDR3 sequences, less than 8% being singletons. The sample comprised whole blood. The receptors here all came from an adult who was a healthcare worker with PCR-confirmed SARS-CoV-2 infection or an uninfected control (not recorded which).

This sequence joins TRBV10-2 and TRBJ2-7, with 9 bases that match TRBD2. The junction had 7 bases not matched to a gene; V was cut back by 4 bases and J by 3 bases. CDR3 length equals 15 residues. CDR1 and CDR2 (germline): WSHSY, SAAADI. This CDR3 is CASSASSGGNYEQYF. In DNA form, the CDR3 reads TGCGCCAGCAGTGCGAGTAGCGGGGGAAACTACGAGCAGTACTTC.

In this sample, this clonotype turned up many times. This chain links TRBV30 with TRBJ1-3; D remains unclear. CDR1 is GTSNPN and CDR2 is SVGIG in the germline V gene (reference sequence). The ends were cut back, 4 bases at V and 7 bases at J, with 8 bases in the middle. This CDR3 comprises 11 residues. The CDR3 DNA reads TGTGCCTGGAACCTACGGAACACCATATATTTT. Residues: CAWNLRNTIYF.

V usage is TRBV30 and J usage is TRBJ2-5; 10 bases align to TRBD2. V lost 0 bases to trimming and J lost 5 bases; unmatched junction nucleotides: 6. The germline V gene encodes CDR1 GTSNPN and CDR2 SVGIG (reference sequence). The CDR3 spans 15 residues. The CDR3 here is CAWSVPRTSGETQYF. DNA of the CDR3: TGTGCCTGGAGTGTACCGAGGACTAGCGGTGAGACCCAGTACTTC.

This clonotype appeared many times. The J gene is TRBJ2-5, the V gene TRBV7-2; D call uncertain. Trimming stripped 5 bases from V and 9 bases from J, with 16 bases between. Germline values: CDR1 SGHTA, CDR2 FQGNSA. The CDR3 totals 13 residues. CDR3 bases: TGTGCCAGCAGCCCCGGACCCCAGATGGCCCAGTACTTC. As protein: CASSPGPQMAQYF.

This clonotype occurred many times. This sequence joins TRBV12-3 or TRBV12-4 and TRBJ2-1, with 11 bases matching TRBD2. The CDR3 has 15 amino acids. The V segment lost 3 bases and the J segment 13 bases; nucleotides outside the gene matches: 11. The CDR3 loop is CASSLLAGGPIKQFF. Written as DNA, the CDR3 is TGTGCCAGCAGTTTGTTAGCGGGAGGGCCCATTAAACAGTTCTTC.

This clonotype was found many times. The CDR3 sequence: CASSSPGAGTSYNEQFF. CDR3 nucleotides: TGTGCCAGCAGCTCGCCTGGGGCGGGGACCTCCTACAATGAGCAGTTCTTC. The rearrangement links TRBV11-2 to TRBJ2-1, with D perhaps matching TRBD2 (6 bases). Trimming shortened V by 4 bases and J by 0 bases, and 16 bases separated the two germline ends. Germline V gives CDR1 SGHAT, CDR2 FQNNGV. This CDR3 is built from 17 residues.

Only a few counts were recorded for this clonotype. CDR3 coding DNA: TGTGCCTGGACAAGTGGGAATAATTCACCCCTCCACTTT. Protein: CAWTSGNNSPLHF. The chain employs TRBV30 and TRBJ1-6, with no clear D. Germline CDR1 is GTSNPN and CDR2 is SVGIG (reference sequence). The CDR3 has 13 residues. Deletions cut 4 bases from V and 5 bases from J, with 9 bases between.

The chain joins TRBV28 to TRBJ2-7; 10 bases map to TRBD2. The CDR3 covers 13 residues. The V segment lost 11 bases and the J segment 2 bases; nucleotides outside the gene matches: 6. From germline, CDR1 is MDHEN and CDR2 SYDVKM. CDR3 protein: CAGKSGGAYEQYF. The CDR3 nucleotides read TGTGCCGGAAAAAGCGGGGGGGCCTACGAGCAGTACTTC.

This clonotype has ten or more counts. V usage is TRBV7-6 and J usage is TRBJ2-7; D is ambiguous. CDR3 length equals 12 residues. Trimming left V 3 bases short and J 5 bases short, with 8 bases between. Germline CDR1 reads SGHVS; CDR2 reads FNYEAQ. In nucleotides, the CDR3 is TGTGCCAGCAGCTTGTATCGAGACGAGCAGTACTTC. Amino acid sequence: CASSLYRDEQYF.

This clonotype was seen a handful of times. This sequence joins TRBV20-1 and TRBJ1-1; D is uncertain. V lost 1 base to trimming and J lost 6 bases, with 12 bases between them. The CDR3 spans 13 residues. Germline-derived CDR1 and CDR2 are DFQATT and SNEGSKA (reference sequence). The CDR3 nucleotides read TGCAGTGCTAGAGCGTTCGCCTCTTCTGAAGCTTTCTTT. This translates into CSARAFASSEAFF.

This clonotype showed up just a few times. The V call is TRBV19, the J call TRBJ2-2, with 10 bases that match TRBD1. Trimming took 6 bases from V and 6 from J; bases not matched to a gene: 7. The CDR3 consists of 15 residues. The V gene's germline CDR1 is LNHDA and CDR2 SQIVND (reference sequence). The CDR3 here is CASRSTGGEAGELFF. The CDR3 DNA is TGTGCCAGTAGATCGACAGGGGGCGAGGCCGGGGAGCTGTTTTTT.

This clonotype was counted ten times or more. CDR3 bases: TGCAGTGCTTCCACGGGACTTATATCCTACAATGAGCAGTTCTTC. The encoded protein is CSASTGLISYNEQFF. The rearrangement uses TRBV20-1 and TRBJ2-1; D might be TRBD2 (6 bases). CDR1 is DFQATT and CDR2 is SNEGSKA in the germline V gene (reference sequence). Between the trimmed V and J ends, which lost 5 bases and 1 base, there was a span of 15 bases. The CDR3 runs to 15 residues.

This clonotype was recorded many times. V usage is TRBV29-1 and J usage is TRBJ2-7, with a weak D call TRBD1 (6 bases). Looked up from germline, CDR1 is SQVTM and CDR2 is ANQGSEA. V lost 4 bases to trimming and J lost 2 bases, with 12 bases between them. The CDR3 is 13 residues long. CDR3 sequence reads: CSVVGAGTYEQYF. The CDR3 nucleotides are TGCAGCGTTGTGGGGGCAGGGACCTACGAGCAGTACTTC.

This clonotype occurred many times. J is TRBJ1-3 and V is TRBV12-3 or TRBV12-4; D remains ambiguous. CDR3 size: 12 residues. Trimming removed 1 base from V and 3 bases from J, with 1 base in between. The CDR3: CASSLGGNTIYF. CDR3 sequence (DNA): TGTGCCAGCAGTTTAGGTGGAAACACCATATATTTT.

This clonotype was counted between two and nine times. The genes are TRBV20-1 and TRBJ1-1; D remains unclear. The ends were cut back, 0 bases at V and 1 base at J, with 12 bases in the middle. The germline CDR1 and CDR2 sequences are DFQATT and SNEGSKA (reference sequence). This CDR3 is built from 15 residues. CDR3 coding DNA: TGCAGTGCTAGAGATCTTTACAGAGAGAACACTGAAGCTTTCTTT. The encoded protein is CSARDLYRENTEAFF.

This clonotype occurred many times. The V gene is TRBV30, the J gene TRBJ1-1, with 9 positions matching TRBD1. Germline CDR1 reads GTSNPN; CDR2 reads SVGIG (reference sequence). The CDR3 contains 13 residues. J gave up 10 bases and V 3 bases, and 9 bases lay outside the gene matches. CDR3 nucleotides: TGTGCCTGGAGGGGCCGGGACAGGGTCGGAGCTTTCTTT. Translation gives CAWRGRDRVGAFF. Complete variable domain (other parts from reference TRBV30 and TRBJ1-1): SQTIHQWPATLVQPVGSPLSLECTVEGTSNPNLYWYRQAAGRGLQLLFYSVGIGQISSEVPQNLSASRPQDRQFILSSKKLLLSDSGFYLCAWRGRDRVGAFFGQGTRLTVV.

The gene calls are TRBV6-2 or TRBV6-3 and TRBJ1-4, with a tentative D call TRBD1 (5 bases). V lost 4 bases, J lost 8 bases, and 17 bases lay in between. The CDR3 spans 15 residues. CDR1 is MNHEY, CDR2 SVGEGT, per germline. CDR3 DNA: TGTGCCAGCAGTTCCGCAGGGACGGAAGACGAAAAACTGTTTTTT. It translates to CASSSAGTEDEKLFF.

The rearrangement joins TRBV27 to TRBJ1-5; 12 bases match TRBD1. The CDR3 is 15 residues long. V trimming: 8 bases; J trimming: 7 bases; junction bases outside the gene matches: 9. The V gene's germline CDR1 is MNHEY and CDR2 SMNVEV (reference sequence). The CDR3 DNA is TGTGCCAGCTCCCGAGGGACAGGGGGCCGGCAGCCCCAGCATTTT. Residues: CASSRGTGGRQPQHF.

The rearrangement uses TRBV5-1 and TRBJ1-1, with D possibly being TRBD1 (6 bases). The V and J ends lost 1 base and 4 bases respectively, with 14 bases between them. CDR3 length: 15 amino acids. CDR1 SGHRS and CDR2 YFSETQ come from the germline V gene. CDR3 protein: CASSLLGAGSTEAFF. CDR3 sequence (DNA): TGCGCCAGCAGCTTGTTGGGGGCAGGTAGCACTGAAGCTTTCTTT.

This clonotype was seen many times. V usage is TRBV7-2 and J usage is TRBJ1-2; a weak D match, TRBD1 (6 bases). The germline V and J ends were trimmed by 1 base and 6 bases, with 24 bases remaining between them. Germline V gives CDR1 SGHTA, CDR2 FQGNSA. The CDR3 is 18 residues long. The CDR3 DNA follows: TGTGCCAGCAGCTTAGGTTTGGGAGGGGCCCTATGGACAGATGGCTACACCTTC. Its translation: CASSLGLGGALWTDGYTF.

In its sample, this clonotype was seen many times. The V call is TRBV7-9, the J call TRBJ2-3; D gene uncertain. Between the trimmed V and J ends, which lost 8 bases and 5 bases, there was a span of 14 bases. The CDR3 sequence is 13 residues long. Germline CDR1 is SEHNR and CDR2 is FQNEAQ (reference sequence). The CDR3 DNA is TGTGCCAGCTTCCTGGGTGGATTAGATACGCAGTATTTT. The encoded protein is CASFLGGLDTQYF.

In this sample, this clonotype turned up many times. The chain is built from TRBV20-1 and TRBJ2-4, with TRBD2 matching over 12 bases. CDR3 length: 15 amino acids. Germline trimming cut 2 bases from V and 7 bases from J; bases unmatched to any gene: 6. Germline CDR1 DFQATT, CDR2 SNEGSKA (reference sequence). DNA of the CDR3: TGCAGTGCTAGATCATTCGGGACTAGCGGGAACATTCAGTACTTC. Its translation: CSARSFGTSGNIQYF.

CDR3 region: CSARLHNEQFF. CDR3 coding DNA: TGCAGTGCTAGATTGCACAATGAGCAGTTCTTC. The V and J genes are TRBV20-1 and TRBJ2-1; D not resolved. The germline V and J ends were trimmed by 2 bases and 5 bases, with 4 bases remaining between them. Germline CDR1 is DFQATT and CDR2 is SNEGSKA (reference sequence). The CDR3 consists of 11 residues.

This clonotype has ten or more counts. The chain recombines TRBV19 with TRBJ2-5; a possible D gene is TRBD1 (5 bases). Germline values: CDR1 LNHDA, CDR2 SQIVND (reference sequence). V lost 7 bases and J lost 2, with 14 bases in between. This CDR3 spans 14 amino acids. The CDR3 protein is CASTKGDKQETQYF. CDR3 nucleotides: TGTGCCAGTACGAAAGGGGATAAACAAGAGACCCAGTACTTC.

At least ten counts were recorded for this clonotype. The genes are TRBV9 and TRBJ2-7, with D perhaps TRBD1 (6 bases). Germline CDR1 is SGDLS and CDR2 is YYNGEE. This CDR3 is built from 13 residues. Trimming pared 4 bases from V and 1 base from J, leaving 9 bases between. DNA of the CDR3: TGTGCCAGCAGCCCTGGGACATCCTACGAGCAGTACTTC. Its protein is CASSPGTSYEQYF. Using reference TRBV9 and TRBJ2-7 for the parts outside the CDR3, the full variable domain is DSGVTQTPKHLITATGQRVTLRCSPRSGDLSVYWYQQSLDQGLQFLIQYYNGEERAKGNILERFSAQQFPDLHSELNLSSLELGDSALYFCASSPGTSYEQYFGPGTRLTVT.

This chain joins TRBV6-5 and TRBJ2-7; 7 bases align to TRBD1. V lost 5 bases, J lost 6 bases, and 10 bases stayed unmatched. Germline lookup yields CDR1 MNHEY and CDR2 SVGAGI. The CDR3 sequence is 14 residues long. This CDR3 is CASSPQQGLREQYF. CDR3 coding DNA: TGTGCCAGCAGTCCCCAACAGGGGCTTCGCGAGCAGTACTTC.

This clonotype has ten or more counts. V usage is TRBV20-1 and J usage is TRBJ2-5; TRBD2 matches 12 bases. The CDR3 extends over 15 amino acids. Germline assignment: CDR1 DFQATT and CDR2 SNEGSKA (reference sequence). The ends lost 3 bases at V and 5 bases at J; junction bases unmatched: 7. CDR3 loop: CSARTSGSWSETQYF. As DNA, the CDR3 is TGCAGTGCTAGGACTAGCGGGAGCTGGTCGGAGACCCAGTACTTC.

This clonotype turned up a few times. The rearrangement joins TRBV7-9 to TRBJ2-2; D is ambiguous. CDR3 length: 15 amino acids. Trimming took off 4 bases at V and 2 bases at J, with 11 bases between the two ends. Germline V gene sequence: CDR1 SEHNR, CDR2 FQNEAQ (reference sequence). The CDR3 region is CASSSSGQNTGELFF. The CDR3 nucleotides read TGTGCCAGCAGCTCCTCGGGCCAAAACACCGGGGAGCTGTTTTTT. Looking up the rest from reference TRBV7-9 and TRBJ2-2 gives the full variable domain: DTGVSQNPRHKITKRGQNVTFRCDPISEHNRLYWYRQTLGQGPEFLTYFQNEAQLEKSRLLSDRFSAERPKGSFSTLEIQRTEQGDSAMYLCASSSSGQNTGELFFGEGSRLTVL.